This passage covers 9 T cell receptor beta chains from one sample sequenced in a study of T cell responses to AZD1222 COVID-19 vaccine. Clones were sequenced by immunoSEQ multiplex PCR, and TCRdb holds only the in-frame ones, with some missing. The data show around 99,000 clones, around 90% seen once. The source material was peripheral blood, sampled 28 days after the second AZD1222 dose. These receptors all stem from an adult who received the AZD1222 COVID-19 vaccine.

Comment on this clone: One end of the junction does not line up with germline, which may come from a read error. The CDR3 sequence is CATSSYNEQFF. The CDR3 DNA is TGTGCCACCAGCTCCTACAATGAGCAGTTCTTC. This chain uses TRBV3-1 (or the pseudogene TRBV3-2) with TRBJ2-1, with unresolved D. This CDR3 is 11 amino acids long. Germline V CDR1 and CDR2: LGHDT, YNNKEL (reference sequence).

The rearrangement joins TRBV19 to TRBJ2-7; the match to TRBD2 covers 9 bases. The germline V gene encodes CDR1 LNHDA and CDR2 SQIVND (reference sequence). Trimming cost V 5 bases and J 6 bases; bases outside gene matches: 14. The CDR3 loop spans 16 amino acids. The DNA of the CDR3 is TGTGCCAGTAGTCAGACTAGCGGCAGCCGACTAAGCGAGCAGTACTTC. Its translation: CASSQTSGSRLSEQYF.

V and J are TRBV4-1 and TRBJ2-5, with D perhaps matching TRBD2 (5 bases). The CDR3 runs to 13 residues. V was clipped by 0 bases and J by 5 bases, with 7 bases between them. Germline assignment: CDR1 MGHRA and CDR2 YSYEKL. DNA of the CDR3: TGCGCCAGCAGCCAAGACCGAGGGGAGACCCAGTACTTC. This encodes CASSQDRGETQYF.

The chain is built from TRBV28 and TRBJ2-1, with D perhaps given as TRBD1 or TRBD2 (7 bases each). This CDR3 comprises 16 residues. Germline CDR1 is MDHEN and CDR2 is SYDVKM. V was trimmed by 7 bases and J by 4 bases, leaving 20 bases between them. The CDR3: CASTRLTGRGYNEQFF. Written as DNA, the CDR3 is TGTGCCAGCACCCGTTTGACAGGGAGGGGTTACAATGAGCAGTTCTTC.

This rearrangement joins TRBV30 to TRBJ1-5, with TRBD1 as a possible D gene (5 bases). The V and J ends lost 3 bases and 1 base respectively, with 10 bases between them. This CDR3 region has 14 residues. Germline V lookup: CDR1 GTSNPN, CDR2 SVGIG (reference sequence). In DNA form, the CDR3 reads TGTGCCTGGAGCGGAGGGGCCAGCAATCAGCCCCAGCATTTT. Translated, it gives CAWSGGASNQPQHF.

The chain links TRBV7-2 to TRBJ2-4; 10 bases are a match to TRBD1. The CDR3 sequence is 17 residues long. V lost 4 bases, J lost 0 bases, and 6 bases stayed unmatched. Germline V lookup: CDR1 SGHTA, CDR2 FQGNSA. CDR3 DNA sequence: TGTGCCAGCAGCTGGGGACAGGGGAACCTAGCCAAAAACATTCAGTACTTC. It codes for CASSWGQGNLAKNIQYF.

The CDR3 region is CATSPGNYEQYF. DNA of the CDR3: TGTGCCACCAGCCCTGGGAACTACGAGCAGTACTTC. The chain joins TRBV15 to TRBJ2-7, with D unresolved. The CDR3 has 12 amino acids. V was trimmed by 5 bases and J by 3 bases, leaving 8 bases between them. Germline V CDR1 and CDR2: LNHNV, YYDKDF (reference sequence).

The gene calls are TRBV25-1 and TRBJ2-7; D possibly matches TRBD1 or TRBD2 (5 bases each). In germline, CDR1 is MGHDK, CDR2 SYGVNS. This CDR3 comprises 14 residues. V lost 4 bases and J lost 7, with 17 bases in between. CDR3 loop: CASSGRDGVGEQYF. The DNA for the CDR3 is TGTGCCAGCAGTGGCCGGGACGGTGTGGGGGAGCAGTACTTC.

The chain is built from TRBV7-8 and TRBJ2-3; TRBD2 matches at 14 bases. The CDR3 extends over 15 amino acids. Trimming cost V 5 bases and J 3 bases; bases outside gene matches: 1. The V gene's germline CDR1 is SGHVS and CDR2 FQNEAQ. The CDR3 loop is CASSGTSGGTDTQYF. The CDR3 DNA reads as TGTGCCAGCAGCGGGACTAGCGGGGGTACAGATACGCAGTATTTT.